This T cell receptor beta chain was captured by sequencing in a study of breast tumors, draining lymph nodes, adjacent tissues. Study results and limitations: Most tumor T cells seemingly derive from lymph node, then expand in tumor.

Via MiXCR, TCRdb re-called the multiplex PCR reads, giving one row per CDR3 protein. Counted here are around 290,000 distinct CDR3 sequences, around 30% occurring once; the ten biggest clones make up 1.1%. Breast cancer patients provided tissue from their axillary draining lymph nodes. This clonotype was observed a handful of times. Antigen: not known. Trimming removed 2 bases from V and 2 bases from J, with 10 bases in between. The CDR3 length is 14 residues. Germline V CDR1 and CDR2: MNHNS, SASEGT. This receptor was identified in a female donor with breast cancer. Some clones in this sample may be carry-over from other donors' samples. Specimen: axillary lymph node tissue. The chain recombines TRBV6-1 with TRBJ2-7; tentative D call: TRBD2 (5 bases). The CDR3, as DNA: TGTGCCAGCAGTGAAAGAGCGGCAACCTACGAGCAGTACTTC. Translation gives CASSERAATYEQYF.